One sample yielded the 32 T cell receptor beta chains listed below, sequenced in a study of blood T cell repertoires in COVID-19 (dated by TCRdb to 2020 to 2021). Libraries came from the immunoSEQ multiplex PCR assay. TCRdb stores this immuneACCESS table with in-frame sequences only. Part of the clones is absent; in the studies checked, under half of the shortfall reflects unresolved V genes, and no reason is known for the rest. For this sample there are a few hundred thousand clones; about 86% appear just once. Approximately 4.5% of the sample belongs to the ten largest clones. Sequences were obtained from PBMCs or T cells enriched from blood (not recorded which). The receptor set was obtained from a young man with acute COVID-19.

The genes are TRBV14 and TRBJ2-5; 9 bases fit TRBD2. V shed 1 base and J 3 bases; nucleotides not matched to a gene: 3. Germline loops: CDR1 SGHDN, CDR2 FVKESK. The CDR3 runs to 15 residues. This CDR3 reads CASSQGAGGEETQYF. The CDR3 DNA is TGTGCCAGCAGCCAAGGCGCGGGGGGGGAAGAGACCCAGTACTTC.

This rearrangement joins TRBV19 to TRBJ1-1; D not resolved. V was trimmed by 0 bases and J by 1 base, leaving 6 bases between them. Germline CDR1 and CDR2: LNHDA and SQIVND (reference sequence). This CDR3 region has 14 residues. CDR3 DNA: TGTGCCAGTAGTATAGATCGGAGGAACACTGAAGCTTTCTTT. Protein: CASSIDRRNTEAFF.

The chain carries TRBV18 and TRBJ1-4, with 8 bases lining up with TRBD1. The V segment lost 8 bases and the J segment 6 bases; nucleotides outside the gene matches: 5. The V gene's germline CDR1 is KGHSH and CDR2 LQKENI. This CDR3 has 13 residues. CDR3 nucleotide sequence: TGTGCCAGCCTCAGGGGGCTTGATGAAAAACTGTTTTTT. It codes for CASLRGLDEKLFF.

The V and J genes are TRBV11-3 and TRBJ1-1, with D possibly matching TRBD1 (6 bases). The germline V gene has CDR1 SGHNT and CDR2 YENEEA. This CDR3 region has 12 residues. The V end lost 1 base, the J end lost 10 bases, and 10 bases lay between the germline ends. CDR3 protein: CASSLGGGPAFF. The CDR3 DNA follows: TGTGCCAGCAGCTTAGGAGGGGGACCAGCTTTCTTT.

The V gene is TRBV5-4, the J gene TRBJ1-1; the D gene is possibly TRBD1 (5 bases). With 4 bases removed from V and 4 bases from J, the gap between germline ends came to 17 bases. CDR3 length: 15 amino acids. Germline values: CDR1 SGHNT, CDR2 YYREEE (reference sequence). The CDR3, as DNA: TGTGCCAGCAGCCGAACGGGGCGGGGGATCACTGAAGCTTTCTTT. The encoded protein is CASSRTGRGITEAFF.

This chain uses TRBV11-2 with TRBJ2-1, with 10 nucleotides matching TRBD2. The V gene end was trimmed by 5 bases and the J gene end by 4 bases; junction bases not matched to a gene: 11. Germline CDR1 reads SGHAT; CDR2 reads FQNNGV. The CDR3 covers 17 residues. The CDR3 region has the DNA TGTGCCAGCAGCCGGGATCCCGGACTAGCGGATTACAATGAGCAGTTCTTC. It is translated as CASSRDPGLADYNEQFF.

This rearrangement joins TRBV7-9 to TRBJ1-4; the D gene is possibly TRBD1 (6 bases). This CDR3 spans 15 amino acids. V lost 1 base, J lost 1 base, and 7 bases lay in between. The germline gives CDR1 SEHNR, CDR2 FQNEAQ (reference sequence). The CDR3: CASSLEQGTNEKLFF. The CDR3 DNA sequence: TGTGCCAGCAGCTTAGAACAGGGAACTAATGAAAAACTGTTTTTT.

V and J are TRBV4-3 and TRBJ1-2; D not resolved. Trimming cost V 0 bases and J 0 bases, with 8 bases left between them. The length of the CDR3 is 15 residues. Germline CDR1 is LGHNA and CDR2 is YSLEER. CDR3 in DNA: TGCGCCAGCAGCCAAGATGCCAGGACTAACTATGGCTACACCTTC. This codes for CASSQDARTNYGYTF.

CDR3 coding DNA: TGTGCCAGCAGACTCCCGACCGGGGAGCTGTTTTTT. Its translation is CASRLPTGELFF. This chain connects TRBV27 to TRBJ2-2; D is unresolved. Per the germline V gene, CDR1 is MNHEY and CDR2 is SMNVEV (reference sequence). The CDR3 is made up of 12 amino acids. V lost 6 bases to trimming and J lost 5 bases, with 7 bases between them.

The CDR3 DNA follows: TGCAGCGGACTGACCAACACTGAAGCTTTCTTT. Amino acids: CSGLTNTEAFF. The rearrangement links TRBV29-1 to TRBJ1-1, with D unresolved. Trimming shortened V by 7 bases and J by 2 bases, and 8 bases separated the two germline ends. Germline loops: CDR1 SQVTM, CDR2 ANQGSEA. The CDR3 has 11 amino acids. Combining the CDR3 with reference TRBV29-1 and TRBJ1-1 gives the whole variable domain SAVISQKPSRDICQRGTSLTIQCQVDSQVTMMFWYRQQPGQSLTLIATANQGSEATYESGFVIDKFPISRPNLTFSTLTVSNMSPEDSSIYLCSGLTNTEAFFGQGTRLTVV.

This chain joins TRBV7-2 and TRBJ2-1; 7 nucleotides align to TRBD1. The germline V gene encodes CDR1 SGHTA and CDR2 FQGNSA. V lost 8 bases, J lost 5 bases, and 12 bases stayed unmatched. The CDR3 is 15 residues long. The CDR3 is CASLTNRGRDNEQFF. The DNA for the CDR3 is TGTGCCAGCCTAACGAACAGGGGTCGTGACAATGAGCAGTTCTTC.

This clone was counted once. V usage is TRBV11-3 and J usage is TRBJ1-2, with D unclear. The CDR3 totals 15 residues. Germline V lookup: CDR1 SGHNT, CDR2 YENEEA. V gave up 0 bases and J gave up 7 bases, with 15 bases separating them. The CDR3 nucleotides read TGTGCCAGCAGCTTAGAAAGGCAGGCGGACTCTGGCTACACCTTC. The encoded protein is CASSLERQADSGYTF.

The chain carries TRBV27 and TRBJ1-6; 10 bases fit TRBD1. CDR3 length equals 19 residues. V was pared by 3 bases and J by 3 bases, with 11 bases of the junction left unmatched. Germline CDR1 MNHEY, CDR2 SMNVEV (reference sequence). DNA for the CDR3: TGTGCCAGCAGTTTCGGAAGAGGGACAGGGGCAATCTATAATTCACCCCTCCACTTT. As protein: CASSFGRGTGAIYNSPLHF.

The rearrangement uses TRBV7-9 and TRBJ2-5, with 8 bases that match TRBD1. Per the germline V gene, CDR1 is SEHNR and CDR2 is FQNEAQ (reference sequence). This CDR3 spans 15 amino acids. Trimming at V came to 4 bases and at J to 2 bases, leaving 6 bases not matched to a gene. CDR3 sequence: CASSSWDRTQETQYF. The CDR3 DNA sequence: TGTGCCAGCAGCTCATGGGACAGGACACAAGAGACCCAGTACTTC.

There are a few counts of this clone. This chain links TRBV4-1 with TRBJ2-1; D uncertain. The ends were cut back, 3 bases at V and 0 bases at J, with 18 bases in the middle. CDR3 length: 18 amino acids. Germline CDR1 is MGHRA and CDR2 is YSYEKL. The CDR3 DNA sequence: TGCGCCAGCAGCCAGGCCTACCGGCCAGCGAGCTCCTACAATGAGCAGTTCTTC. Translation: CASSQAYRPASSYNEQFF.

This chain links TRBV21-1 with TRBJ2-3; the table calls TRBD2, which could not be checked here. TRBV21-1 corresponds to a pseudogene. CDR3 length: 12 amino acids. DNA for the CDR3: TGTGCCAGCAGCCAATCCCACGGGACGCAGTATTTT. It translates to CASSQSHGTQYF.

This rearrangement joins TRBV7-8 to TRBJ1-4, with D possibly matching TRBD1 (5 bases). The germline V gene encodes CDR1 SGHVS and CDR2 FQNEAQ. The CDR3 totals 19 residues. V was trimmed by 5 bases and J by 0 bases, leaving 22 bases between them. CDR3: CASSTATWTRRTTNEKLFF. The CDR3 region has the DNA TGTGCCAGCAGCACGGCGACCTGGACAAGGAGAACAACTAATGAAAAACTGTTTTTT.

The sample holds one count of this clone. The chain links TRBV5-5 to TRBJ2-7; TRBD1 is a possible D gene (6 bases). The V gene lost 4 bases and the J gene lost 4 bases, with 9 bases spanning the gap. The CDR3 runs to 12 residues. Germline CDR1 reads SGHKS; CDR2 reads YYEKEE (reference sequence). CDR3: CASSPDSYEQYV. The CDR3 DNA follows: TGTGCCAGCAGCCCGGACAGTTACGAGCAGTACGTC.

Only a few counts were recorded for this clone. The rearrangement joins TRBV19 to TRBJ1-5, with TRBD1 matching 7 bases. The germline gives CDR1 LNHDA, CDR2 SQIVND (reference sequence). Losses at the gene ends were 6 bases for V and 5 bases for J; bases not matched to a gene: 10. The CDR3 length is 15 residues. The CDR3 bases are TGTGCCAGTAGGGCCGGGACAGCCAGCTATCAGCCCCAGCATTTT. Residues: CASRAGTASYQPQHF.

This rearrangement joins TRBV25-1 to TRBJ1-6; 9 nucleotides match TRBD1. Germline values: CDR1 MGHDK, CDR2 SYGVNS. Trimming cost V 3 bases and J 10 bases; bases outside gene matches: 4. The CDR3 sequence is 14 residues long. CDR3 sequence: CASSEGTGSSPLHF. The CDR3 region has the DNA TGTGCCAGCAGTGAGGGGACAGGGTCCTCACCCCTCCACTTT. Complete variable domain (other parts from reference TRBV25-1 and TRBJ1-6): EADIYQTPRYLVIGTGKKITLECSQTMGHDKMYWYQQDPGMELHLIHYSYGVNSTEKGDLSSESTVSRIRTEHFPLTLESARPSHTSQYLCASSEGTGSSPLHFGNGTRLTVT.

The CDR3, as DNA: TGTGCCAGCAGCTTAGATTCGAGGGCTAGCGGGACCCCCTACGAGCAGTACGTC. This sequence encodes CASSLDSRASGTPYEQYV. V usage is TRBV7-8 and J usage is TRBJ2-7; 9 bases match TRBD2. The CDR3 runs 18 residues. V shed 1 base, J shed 2 bases, and the junction held 12 bases outside the gene matches. The germline V gene has CDR1 SGHVS and CDR2 FQNEAQ.

The CDR3 region is CASSQATAGGELFF. CDR3 in DNA: TGTGCCAGCAGCCAAGCTACAGCGGGCGGGGAGCTGTTTTTT. V usage is TRBV4-2 and J usage is TRBJ2-2, with D possibly matching TRBD2 (6 bases). This CDR3 has 14 amino acids. CDR1 is LGHNA and CDR2 is YNFKEQ in the germline V gene. Trimming removed 1 base at V and 7 bases at J, with 10 bases between.

V and J are TRBV19 and TRBJ2-7; the match to TRBD1 covers 7 bases. The germline gives CDR1 LNHDA, CDR2 SQIVND (reference sequence). The CDR3 length is 14 residues. V gave up 5 bases and J gave up 2 bases; unmatched junction bases: 6. CDR3 region: CASSAGTGAYEQYV. The DNA for the CDR3 is TGTGCCAGTAGTGCGGGTACAGGGGCCTACGAGCAGTACGTC.

The chain's CDR3 is CASSLARFTDTQYF. CDR3 sequence (DNA): TGTGCCAGCAGCTTAGCGAGGTTCACAGATACGCAGTATTTT. The gene calls are TRBV7-2 and TRBJ2-3; D gene uncertain. Germline V gives CDR1 SGHTA, CDR2 FQGNSA. With 0 bases removed from V and 2 bases from J, the gap between germline ends came to 6 bases. This CDR3 comprises 14 residues.

This clone was observed a few times. The V gene is TRBV7-2, the J gene TRBJ2-1; tentative D call: TRBD2 (6 bases). The CDR3 is 14 amino acids. CDR1 and CDR2 from the germline V gene are SGHTA and FQGNSA. The V end was cut by 7 bases, the J end by 8 bases, with 18 bases between. The chain's CDR3 is CASNLGGPADEQFF. CDR3 nucleotides: TGTGCCAGCAACTTGGGGGGACCCGCCGATGAGCAGTTCTTC. The full variable domain, with the rest looked up from reference TRBV7-2 and TRBJ2-1, is GAGVSQSPSNKVTEKGKDVELRCDPISGHTALYWYRQSLGQGLEFLIYFQGNSAPDKSGLPSDRFSAERTGGSVSTLTIQRTQQEDSAVYLCASNLGGPADEQFFGPGTRLTVL.

The chain uses TRBV5-1 and TRBJ2-3; no clear D gene. V was cut by 1 base and J by 0 bases, with 3 bases left in between. Germline-derived CDR1 and CDR2 are SGHRS and YFSETQ. The CDR3 extends over 13 amino acids. This chain's CDR3 is CASSLRSTDTQYF. The CDR3 nucleotides are TGCGCCAGCAGCTTGCGGAGCACAGATACGCAGTATTTT.

This sequence joins TRBV9 and TRBJ1-1; 8 bases fit TRBD1. After removal of 4 bases from V and 7 bases from J, the junction contained 3 bases not matched to a gene. The CDR3 has 12 residues. Germline CDR1 reads SGDLS; CDR2 reads YYNGEE. For the CDR3, the DNA is TGTGCCAGCAGCTTAGGGACAGGTGAAGCTTTCTTT. Encoded protein: CASSLGTGEAFF.

Many counts were recorded for this clone. This CDR3 is also generated by other DNA sequences in the sample. V usage is TRBV6-4 and J usage is TRBJ2-3, with 11 bases lining up with TRBD2. Losses at the gene ends were 0 bases for V and 4 bases for J; bases not matched to a gene: 0. CDR1 is MRHNA, CDR2 SNTAGT, per germline. The CDR3 extends over 15 amino acids. The DNA of the CDR3 is TGTGCCAGCAGTGACTCTAGCGGGGGGGCAGATACGCAGTATTTT. Translation: CASSDSSGGADTQYF.

V usage is TRBV9 and J usage is TRBJ2-2, with 7 positions matching TRBD1. The V gene end was trimmed by 2 bases and the J gene end by 5 bases; junction bases not matched to a gene: 9. The CDR3 sequence is 16 residues long. In germline, CDR1 is SGDLS, CDR2 YYNGEE. The CDR3 region is CASSVKQGRETGELFF. The CDR3 DNA reads as TGTGCCAGCAGCGTGAAACAGGGGCGTGAGACCGGGGAGCTGTTTTTT.

The CDR3 sequence: CSVAADTQYF. CDR3 DNA: TGCAGCGTTGCTGCAGATACGCAGTATTTT. This rearrangement joins TRBV29-1 to TRBJ2-3; D call uncertain. There are 10 residues in the CDR3. Germline V gives CDR1 SQVTM, CDR2 ANQGSEA. The V gene lost 4 bases and the J gene lost 4 bases, with 3 bases spanning the gap.

The chain employs TRBV5-5 and TRBJ2-7; D is unresolved. Per the germline V gene, CDR1 is SGHKS and CDR2 is YYEKEE (reference sequence). V gave up 1 base and J gave up 0 bases, with 11 bases separating them. The CDR3 sequence is 15 residues long. Written as DNA, the CDR3 is TGTGCCAGCAGCTTGTTAGACATAAACTCCTACGAGCAGTACGTC. It codes for CASSLLDINSYEQYV.

The CDR3 spells CASSLDRQAEQYV. CDR3 nucleotide sequence: TGTGCCAGCAGCTTGGACCGCCAAGCCGAGCAGTACGTC. This sequence joins TRBV5-4 and TRBJ2-7; D gene uncertain. The V gene's germline CDR1 is SGHNT and CDR2 YYREEE (reference sequence). The CDR3 contains 13 residues. The ends were cut back, 0 bases at V and 6 bases at J, with 10 bases in the middle.